This T cell receptor beta chain comes out of a study of blood T cell repertoires in COVID-19. Study overall: T cells, B-cell-depleted T cells, or PBMCs supplied cDNA or gDNA.

Assay used: immunoSEQ multiplex PCR; TCRdb lists only in-frame clones, some missing. The sample has 250,000 or so clones, 80% to 90% seen once; the top ten hold about 3%. V was shortened by 2 bases and J by 7 bases, with 8 bases between the two germline ends. The CDR3 covers 13 residues. The chain uses TRBV12-3 or TRBV12-4 and TRBJ2-2; D is unresolved. Source material: peripheral blood. The receptor was isolated from a woman aged 25 to 39 with active or convalescent COVID-19. The DNA of the CDR3 is TGTGCCAGCAGTTTAATAGTAAACGGGGAGCTGTTTTTT. It codes for CASSLIVNGELFF.